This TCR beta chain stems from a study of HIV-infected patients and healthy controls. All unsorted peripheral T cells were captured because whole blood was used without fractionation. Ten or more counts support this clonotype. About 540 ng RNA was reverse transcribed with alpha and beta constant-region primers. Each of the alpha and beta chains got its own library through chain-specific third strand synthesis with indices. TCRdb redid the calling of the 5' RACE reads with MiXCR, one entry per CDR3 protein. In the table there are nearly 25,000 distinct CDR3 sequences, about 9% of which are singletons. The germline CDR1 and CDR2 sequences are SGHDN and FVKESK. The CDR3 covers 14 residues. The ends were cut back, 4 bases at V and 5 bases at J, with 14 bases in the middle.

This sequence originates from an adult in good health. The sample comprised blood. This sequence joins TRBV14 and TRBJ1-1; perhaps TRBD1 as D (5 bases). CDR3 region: CASSPGGRVTEAFF. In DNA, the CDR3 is TGTGCCAGCAGCCCGGGAGGCAGGGTTACTGAAGCTTTCTTT. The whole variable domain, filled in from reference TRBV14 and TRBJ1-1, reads EAGVTQFPSHSVIEKGQTVTLRCDPISGHDNLYWYRRVMGKEIKFLLHFVKESKQDESGMPNNRFLAERTGGTYSTLKVQPAELEDSGVYFCASSPGGRVTEAFFGQGTRLTVV.